Only a few counts were recorded for the clone carrying this TCR beta chain. Its specificity is unknown. Using immunoSEQ multiplex PCR, the repertoire was profiled, and TCRdb retains in-frame clones only, with some absent. The sample has about 99,000 clones; approximately 44% are singletons. This entry belongs to a study of shared clonotypes between healthy human individuals. Broader study findings: What limited the represented genetic and exposure-history diversity was the small number of donors.

Germline-derived CDR1 and CDR2 are SNHLY and FYNNEI. The CDR3 loop spans 12 amino acids. Deletions cut 5 bases from V and 2 bases from J, with 6 bases between. This sequence joins TRBV2 and TRBJ2-5; D is unclear. This TCR derives from a woman aged 40 to 50 in good health. Some clones in this sample may be carry-over from other donors' samples. The sequencing input was PBMCs. CDR3 sequence (DNA): TGTGCCAGCAGTCGGACGCAAGAGACCCAGTACTTC. It encodes CASSRTQETQYF. Full variable domain (missing parts from reference TRBV2 and TRBJ2-5): EPEVTQTPSHQVTQMGQEVILRCVPISNHLYFYWYRQILGQKVEFLVSFYNNEISEKSEIFDDQFSVERPDGSNFTLKIRSTKLEDSAMYFCASSRTQETQYFGPGTRLLVL.